Below are 4 T cell receptor beta chains sequenced from a single sample in a study of blood T cell repertoires in COVID-19. The repertoire was sequenced with immunoSEQ multiplex PCR; TCRdb's copy has only in-frame clones and lacks some. The top ten hold around 8.7% of the sample, which has tens of thousands of clones, roughly four fifths seen once. The sample was peripheral blood. These receptors originate from a woman older than 75 with acute or convalescent COVID-19.

The chain links TRBV5-5 to TRBJ1-6; no clear D gene. The V end was cut by 2 bases, the J end by 9 bases, with 12 bases between. CDR1 is SGHKS and CDR2 is YYEKEE in the germline V gene (reference sequence). This CDR3 is built from 14 residues. The CDR3 loop is CASSLGGKGSPLHF. The CDR3 DNA follows: TGTGCCAGCAGCTTAGGAGGGAAAGGTTCACCCCTCCACTTT.

The J gene is TRBJ1-2, the V gene TRBV19, with D unresolved. CDR1 is LNHDA, CDR2 SQIVND, per germline (reference sequence). V was pared by 6 bases and J by 6 bases, with 26 bases between. The CDR3 is 17 residues long. The CDR3 region has the DNA TGTGCCAGTAGGACTTTAATAATCGGGAGCTCTCGTCATGGCTACACCTTC. It yields the protein CASRTLIIGSSRHGYTF.

The V gene is TRBV7-9, the J gene TRBJ1-1; TRBD1 agrees at 8 bases. The V segment lost 4 bases and the J segment 4 bases; nucleotides outside the gene matches: 14. From germline, CDR1 is SEHNR and CDR2 FQNEAQ (reference sequence). The CDR3 sequence is 17 residues long. The CDR3 spells CASSSRAGGAISTEAFF. For the CDR3, the DNA is TGTGCCAGCAGCTCCCGGGCAGGGGGCGCGATATCCACTGAAGCTTTCTTT.

This clone was observed a handful of times. V usage is TRBV3-1 (or the pseudogene TRBV3-2) and J usage is TRBJ2-3; 16 positions match TRBD2. Germline CDR1 LGHDT, CDR2 YNNKEL (reference sequence). V trimming: 0 bases; J trimming: 1 base; junction bases outside the gene matches: 1. CDR3 length equals 18 residues. The CDR3 reads CASSQEGLAGGGTDTQYF. CDR3 nucleotide sequence: TGTGCCAGCAGCCAAGAGGGACTAGCGGGAGGGGGCACAGATACGCAGTATTTT.